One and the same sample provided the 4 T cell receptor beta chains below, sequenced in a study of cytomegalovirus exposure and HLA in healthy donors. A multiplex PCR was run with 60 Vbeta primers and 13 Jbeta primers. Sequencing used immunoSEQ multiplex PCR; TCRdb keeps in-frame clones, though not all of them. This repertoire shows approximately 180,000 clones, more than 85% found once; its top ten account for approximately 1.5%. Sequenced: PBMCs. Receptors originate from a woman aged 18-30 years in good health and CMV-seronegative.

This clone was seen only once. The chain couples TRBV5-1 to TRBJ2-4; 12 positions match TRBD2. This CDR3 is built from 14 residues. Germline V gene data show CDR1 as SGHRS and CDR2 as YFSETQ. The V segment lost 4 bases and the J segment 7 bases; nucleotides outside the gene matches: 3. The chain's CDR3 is CASSHGTSGNIQYF. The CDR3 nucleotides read TGCGCCAGCAGCCACGGGACTAGCGGGAACATTCAGTACTTC.

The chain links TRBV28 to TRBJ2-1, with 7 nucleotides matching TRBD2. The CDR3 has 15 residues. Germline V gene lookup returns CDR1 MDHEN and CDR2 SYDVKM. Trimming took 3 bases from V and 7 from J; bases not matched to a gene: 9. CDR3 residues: CASSFNSGVGNEQFF. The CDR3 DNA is TGTGCCAGCAGTTTCAACAGCGGGGTAGGTAATGAGCAGTTCTTC. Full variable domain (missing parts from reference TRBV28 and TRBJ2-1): DVKVTQSSRYLVKRTGEKVFLECVQDMDHENMFWYRQDPGLGLRLIYFSYDVKMKEKGDIPEGYSVSREKKERFSLILESASTNQTSMYLCASSFNSGVGNEQFFGPGTRLTVL.

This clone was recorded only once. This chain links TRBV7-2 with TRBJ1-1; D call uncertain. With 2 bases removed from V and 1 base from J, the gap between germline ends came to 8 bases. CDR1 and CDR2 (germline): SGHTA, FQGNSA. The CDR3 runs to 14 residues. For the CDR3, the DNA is TGTGCCAGCAGCTTACTAGGCCGGAACACTGAAGCTTTCTTT. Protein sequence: CASSLLGRNTEAFF.

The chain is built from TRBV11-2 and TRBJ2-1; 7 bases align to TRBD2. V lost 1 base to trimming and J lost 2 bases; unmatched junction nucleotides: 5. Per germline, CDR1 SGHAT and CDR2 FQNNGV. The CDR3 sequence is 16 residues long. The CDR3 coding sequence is TGTGCCAGCAGCTTAGGACCTAGCGGCCCCTACAATGAGCAGTTCTTC. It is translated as CASSLGPSGPYNEQFF.